This T cell receptor (beta chain) comes out of a study of CD8+ T cells in alopecia areata. In the study overall: The study gave tofacitinib for 6 to 18 months, then 6 months off drug.

The CDR3 is 13 residues long. After removal of 5 bases from V and 6 bases from J, the junction contained 5 bases not matched to a gene. Per germline, CDR1 SGDLS and CDR2 YYNGEE. Following extraction, RNA underwent reverse transcription to cDNA, which served as the sequencing template. Data came from immunoSEQ multiplex PCR; TCRdb stores just in-frame clones and leaves some out. The sample contains fewer than 100,000 clones, more than 65% of which appear only once. Treatment: oral pan-JAK inhibitor, 5-10 mg twice daily. The TCR was taken from a human donor with alopecia areata. This specimen consisted of CD8+ T cells sorted from blood, obtained around week 46, from a patient treated with tofacitinib. The chain is built from TRBV9 and TRBJ1-2; 9 nucleotides line up with TRBD1. For the CDR3, the DNA is TGTGCCAGCAGGGGGACAGGGATCGATGGCTACACCTTC. Translation: CASRGTGIDGYTF.